The rows below give T cell receptor beta chains drawn from one sample of a study of identical twins. One entry per CDR3 protein results from TCRdb running MiXCR on the 5' RACE reads. The sample gives around 1.7 million distinct CDR3 sequences, under 35% of which show up once; 0.25% to 0.3% is in the top ten. The source material was cord blood. These receptors all come from a newborn girl in good health. Both conserved end residues are part of each CDR3. Each record gives: CDR3 length, clone size, V gene, J gene, D gene, CDR3 DNA, CDR3 protein. D genes are given only for firm matches. Expanded clones get a size class; other rows say once, few or many, or leave the size out.

16,NA,TRBV3-1,TRBJ2-4,TRBD2,TGTGCCAGCAGCCAAGGGACTAGCGGGAGGTTGGGAGAGCAGTACTTC,CASSQGTSGRLGEQYF
14,NA,TRBV18,TRBJ2-5,NA,TGTGCCAGCTCACCGAGCGACAGGAGGGAGACCCAGTACTTC,CASSPSDRRETQYF
15,NA,TRBV20-1,TRBJ2-1,TRBD2,TGCAGTGCTCCAGAGCGGGGAATCTCCTACAATGAGCAGTTCTTC,CSAPERGISYNEQFF
14,NA,TRBV3-1,TRBJ2-4,NA,TGTGCCAGCAGCCAACTCGTTCAGAAAAACATTCAGTACTTC,CASSQLVQKNIQYF
14,NA,TRBV29-1,TRBJ2-1,TRBD2,TGCAGCGTGGTGCCTAGCGGGAGATGGGATGAGCGGTTCTTC,CSVVPSGRWDERFF
19,NA,TRBV19,TRBJ2-7,TRBD2,TGTGCCAGTAGCGGGGGGCGCATCGCGGGGGGGAGCTCCTACAATGAGCAGTACTTC,CASSGGRIAGGSSYNEQYF
15,NA,TRBV21-1,TRBJ2-2,NA,TGTGCCAGCAGCAAACGGTCCCCGCACACCGGGGAGCTGTTTTTT,CASSKRSPHTGELFF
15,NA,TRBV4-1,TRBJ2-3,TRBD2,TGCGCCAGCCGCAGGCTAGCGGGGGCGGCAGATACGCAGTATTTT,CASRRLAGAADTQYF
14,few,TRBV10-3,TRBJ1-2,TRBD1,TGTGCCATCAGTGCCCAGGGGGAGGTTAAGGGCTACACCTTC,CAISAQGEVKGYTF
13,NA,TRBV6-5,TRBJ2-1,NA,TGTGCCAGCAGTCGACTAGTTTACAATGAGCAGTTCTTC,CASSRLVYNEQFF
13,once,TRBV10-3,TRBJ1-1,NA,TGTGCCATCAGTGGGACCGGGGCAGCGAAAGCTTTCTTT,CAISGTGAAKAFF
17,NA,TRBV4-2,TRBJ2-3,NA,TGTGCCAGCAGCCGCACCCGGATAGCGGCAGACTCAGATACGCAGTATTTT,CASSRTRIAADSDTQYF
16,few,TRBV6-1,TRBJ2-7,TRBD2,TGTGCCAGCAGTGAAACCGGGACTAGCGTAGTCCTCGAGCAGTACTTC,CASSETGTSVVLEQYF
15,NA,TRBV6-5,TRBJ2-2,NA,TGTGCCAGCAGTTACGGGGGCCCGGACACCGGGGAGCTGTTTTTT,CASSYGGPDTGELFF
13,few,TRBV2,TRBJ2-7,NA,TGTGCCAGCAAGTACAGGGAAATGGACGAGCAGTACTTC,CASKYREMDEQYF
16,NA,TRBV7-6,TRBJ1-4,TRBD1,TGTGCCAGCAGCCCCCGCCCGGGACAGACAAATGAAAAACTGTTTTTT,CASSPRPGQTNEKLFF
13,NA,TRBV5-6,TRBJ2-2,NA,TGTGCCAGCAGCTTTATCTCGGCCGGGGAGCTGTTTTTT,CASSFISAGELFF
17,few,TRBV12-3/TRBV12-4,TRBJ2-7,NA,TGTGCCAGCAGTTTAAGGTATGGGCAGGGAGGCTCCTACGAGCAGTACTTC,CASSLRYGQGGSYEQYF
14,many,TRBV14,TRBJ1-2,NA,TGTGCCAGCAGCCAAGCGCCAGTTAACTATGGCTACACCTTC,CASSQAPVNYGYTF
16,once,TRBV30,TRBJ1-2,TRBD1,TGTGCCTGGACCAGATCGTCCAGGGGGCCTCGAGGTGGCTACACCTTC,CAWTRSSRGPRGGYTF
15,NA,TRBV2,TRBJ2-7,TRBD2,TGTGCCAGCAAGGGGGGACTAGCGGGAACCTACGAGCAGTACTTC,CASKGGLAGTYEQYF
16,NA,TRBV7-2,TRBJ2-4,TRBD2,TGTGCCAGCAGCGTAGGGACTAGCGGGGGGATGAATGAGCAGTACTTC,CASSVGTSGGMNEQYF
11,many,TRBV29-1,TRBJ1-2,NA,TGCAGCGTTGAACCAGGTTATGGCTACACCTTC,CSVEPGYGYTF
12,NA,TRBV6-2/TRBV6-3,TRBJ2-7,NA,TGTGCCAGCATGCGACAGCCCTACGAGCAGTACTTC,CASMRQPYEQYF
16,NA,TRBV6-6,TRBJ2-7,TRBD2,TGTGCCAGCAGTACCACTAGCGGGAGGGTGTCCTACGAGCAGTACTTC,CASSTTSGRVSYEQYF
15,NA,TRBV14,TRBJ2-1,NA,TGTGCCAGCAGCCAGTGGGCGAGCTCCTACAATGAGCAGTTCTTC,CASSQWASSYNEQFF
14,few,TRBV9,TRBJ2-3,NA,TGTGCCAGCAGCGTAGGGTGGCGCACAGATACGCAGTATTTT,CASSVGWRTDTQYF
16,NA,TRBV7-8,TRBJ2-1,NA,TGTGCCAGCAGCTTTATTATTCGGGGCTCCCACAATGAGCAGTTCTTC,CASSFIIRGSHNEQFF
16,NA,TRBV5-1,TRBJ1-1,TRBD1,TGCGCCAGCAGCCCAATACAGGGGGAAGTCAACACTGAAGCTTTCTTT,CASSPIQGEVNTEAFF
13,few,TRBV11-2,TRBJ1-2,TRBD1,TGTGCCAGCCCTCGACAGGGGGCCTATGGCTACACCTTC,CASPRQGAYGYTF
18,few,TRBV6-2/TRBV6-3,TRBJ2-2,TRBD2,TGTGCCAGCAGTTACGCTCGAATACTAGCGGGGACCACCGGGGAGCTGTTTTTT,CASSYARILAGTTGELFF
15,NA,TRBV12-5,TRBJ2-3,NA,TGTGCTAGTGGTTTGGTAGGGCAGGGGGGAGATACGCAGTATTTT,CASGLVGQGGDTQYF
13,NA,TRBV6-1,TRBJ1-4,NA,TGTGCCAGCAGTGAAGGATGGGACGGGCAACTGTTTTTT,CASSEGWDGQLFF
15,NA,TRBV2,TRBJ2-3,NA,TGTGCCAGCAGGGTTAAGGATTTTAGCACAGATACGCAGTATTTT,CASRVKDFSTDTQYF
14,NA,TRBV30,TRBJ2-7,NA,TGTGCCTGGAACGGCTTTCAGAGGACCTACGAGCAGTACTTC,CAWNGFQRTYEQYF
12,many,TRBV12-3/TRBV12-4,TRBJ2-7,TRBD1,TGTGCCAGCACCGGGACAGGGTACGAGCAGTACTTC,CASTGTGYEQYF
20,NA,TRBV12-3/TRBV12-4,TRBJ2-3,TRBD1,TGTGCCAGCAGTTTATTTTTAGTTGATCTGGGACAGAGGTCCTCAGATACGCAGTATTTT,CASSLFLVDLGQRSSDTQYF
14,NA,TRBV19,TRBJ1-1,NA,TGTGCCAGTACCACCCGGGACCCGAACACTGAAGCTTTCTTT,CASTTRDPNTEAFF
19,NA,TRBV7-9,TRBJ1-4,NA,TGTGCCAGCAGCTTAGAGGGCCAGAGAGCAACAACAACTAATGAAAAACTGTTTTTT,CASSLEGQRATTTNEKLFF
14,few,TRBV7-9,TRBJ2-7,TRBD1,TGTGCCAGCAGCGCCGGGACAGTAGCCTACGAGCAGTACTTC,CASSAGTVAYEQYF
14,NA,TRBV5-1,TRBJ2-1,NA,TGCGCCAGCAGCTTGATGGCGCTTTCCAATGAGCAGTTCTTC,CASSLMALSNEQFF
19,few,TRBV25-1,TRBJ2-5,TRBD2,TGTGCCAGCAGTGAATTGGCTAGCGGAGTTTCGGCATCCAAAGAGACCCAGTACTTC,CASSELASGVSASKETQYF
16,NA,TRBV30,TRBJ2-1,NA,TGTGCCTGGGACGACTGTGCGGGTAGGGTTGTGAATGAGCAGTTCTTC,CAWDDCAGRVVNEQFF
13,few,TRBV30,TRBJ1-5,NA,TGTGCCTGGAGTGGGTATAGCAATCAGCCCCAGCATTTT,CAWSGYSNQPQHF
12,many,TRBV28,TRBJ1-4,NA,TGTGCCAGCAGTTTGGGTCCGGAAAAACTGTTTTTT,CASSLGPEKLFF
15,NA,TRBV5-6,TRBJ1-6,NA,TGTGCCAGCAGCTTGCCCAGGACGTCTAATTCACCCCTCCACTTT,CASSLPRTSNSPLHF
13,NA,TRBV10-3,TRBJ1-2,TRBD1,TGTGCCATCAGCCTGGACAGGGGGGCTGGCTACACCTTC,CAISLDRGAGYTF
13,NA,TRBV7-9,TRBJ2-3,TRBD1,TGTGCCCTGGACAGGACTCGCACAGATACGCAGTATTTT,CALDRTRTDTQYF
18,NA,TRBV18,TRBJ1-1,NA,TGTGCCAGCTCACCTCAAAGTTTGGCCCTCCTTTTGAACACTGAAGCTTTCTTT,CASSPQSLALLLNTEAFF
16,NA,TRBV7-9,TRBJ2-3,TRBD2,TGTGCCAGCAGCCCGTGGGGGGCGGGGGGGCCAGATACGCAGTATTTT,CASSPWGAGGPDTQYF
14,NA,TRBV7-9,TRBJ2-3,NA,TGTGCCAGCAGCTTATCAGCGTTATCAGATACGCAGTATTTT,CASSLSALSDTQYF
13,few,TRBV5-5,TRBJ2-1,NA,TGTGCCAGCAGCTTGGAGACAGCCGACCAGCAGTTCTTC,CASSLETADQQFF
16,few,TRBV5-8,TRBJ2-7,TRBD1,TGTGCCAGCAGCTTGGAGGGGACAGGCTCCTACAATGAGCAGTACTTC,CASSLEGTGSYNEQYF
17,once,TRBV5-1,TRBJ2-1,TRBD2,TGCGCCAGCAGCTTAGGACTAGCGGGGGGGCAAGGCAATGAGCAGTTCTTC,CASSLGLAGGQGNEQFF
15,NA,TRBV5-1,TRBJ1-1,NA,TGCGCCAGCAGCTTGTGGGCGGGCAGCCCCACTGAAGCTTTCTTT,CASSLWAGSPTEAFF